The TCR beta chain described here comes from a study of hypomethylating agent response in myelodysplastic syndrome. At the level of the study: Of these patients, about six responded (complete response or hematologic improvement) and a few did not.

Generated by immunoSEQ multiplex PCR, the TCRdb table keeps only in-frame clones and is missing some. This repertoire shows about 3,100 clones, around 75% found once; its top ten account for 12%. The V segment lost 5 bases and the J segment 5 bases; nucleotides outside the gene matches: 6. Per the germline V gene, CDR1 is SNHLY and CDR2 is FYNNEI. The CDR3 loop spans 15 amino acids. This clone was seen a handful of times. This receptor was identified in a human donor with myelodysplastic syndrome. V usage is TRBV2 and J usage is TRBJ1-6; 7 bases are shared with TRBD1. Source: bone marrow, taken before or after starting hypomethylating agent treatment for myelodysplastic syndrome (not recorded which). CDR3 residues: CASSLLGTDNSPLHF. In DNA form, the CDR3 reads TGTGCCAGCAGTCTACTAGGGACAGATAATTCACCCCTCCACTTT.